One and the same sample provided the 20 T cell receptor beta chains below, sequenced in a study of shared clonotypes between healthy human individuals. Positively selected for CCR7, the CD45RO-negative cells used as naive CD8 cells excluded terminally differentiated effector memory CD45RA+ cells. The table came from immunoSEQ multiplex PCR; TCRdb's copy has only in-frame clones and leaves some out. The sample shows 560,000 or so clones, 96% of them seen only once. The sequenced sample consisted of naive CD8+ T cells sorted from blood. The receptor source for this set is a woman between 25 and 40 years old in good health.

This chain connects TRBV6-5 to TRBJ1-5, with D tentatively TRBD1 (5 bases). V dropped 0 bases and J dropped 5 bases, with 11 bases sitting between them. The CDR3 length is 15 residues. Germline assignment: CDR1 MNHEY and CDR2 SVGAGI. In nucleotides, the CDR3 is TGTGCCAGCAGTTACTCAGGGGAGGGTGATCAGCCCCAGCATTTT. The encoded protein is CASSYSGEGDQPQHF.

This clone has only one observation. The rearrangement links TRBV5-8 to TRBJ2-7; D assignment may be TRBD1 or TRBD2 (5 bases each). V dropped 0 bases and J dropped 2 bases, with 18 bases sitting between them. Per the germline V gene, CDR1 is SGHTS and CDR2 is YDEGEE. The CDR3 is 17 residues long. CDR3 nucleotide sequence: TGTGCCAGCAGCTTGGCGGGGCTAGGGGATTTTCCCTACGAGCAGTACTTC. Protein sequence: CASSLAGLGDFPYEQYF. Using reference TRBV5-8 and TRBJ2-7 for the parts outside the CDR3, the full variable domain is EAGVTQSPTHLIKTRGQQATLRCSPISGHTSVYWYQQALGLGLQFLLWYDEGEERNRGNFPPRFSGRQFPNYSSELNVNALELEDSALYLCASSLAGLGDFPYEQYFGPGTRLTVT.

The chain carries TRBV27 and TRBJ1-1; D is perhaps TRBD1 (5 bases). This CDR3 contains 16 residues. Looked up from germline, CDR1 is MNHEY and CDR2 is SMNVEV (reference sequence). V shed 2 bases and J shed 1 base, with 14 bases lying between them. CDR3 sequence: CASSLEGTATNTEAFF. CDR3 in DNA: TGTGCCAGCAGTTTAGAGGGGACCGCTACGAACACTGAAGCTTTCTTT.

The chain carries TRBV27 and TRBJ2-1; D may correspond to TRBD1 or TRBD2 (5 bases each). Trimming stripped 6 bases from V and 3 bases from J, with 15 bases between. CDR3 length: 15 amino acids. The germline V gene encodes CDR1 MNHEY and CDR2 SMNVEV (reference sequence). CDR3: CASRTRDGHYNEQFF. In DNA form, the CDR3 reads TGTGCCAGCAGAACACGGGACGGCCACTACAATGAGCAGTTCTTC.

The chain carries TRBV9 and TRBJ1-1; D ambiguous. Trimming took off 0 bases at V and 5 bases at J, with 23 bases between the two ends. The CDR3 is made up of 18 amino acids. Germline V gene lookup returns CDR1 SGDLS and CDR2 YYNGEE. CDR3 sequence (DNA): TGTGCCAGCAGCGTAGTGTCAGGTGCCCGGTTAGGTGGGACTGAAGCTTTCTTT. Translation: CASSVVSGARLGGTEAFF.

The chain is built from TRBV28 and TRBJ1-2; 9 bases match TRBD1. The CDR3 runs to 16 residues. Germline V CDR1 and CDR2: MDHEN, SYDVKM. The trim removed 3 bases at V and 7 bases at J, leaving 12 bases unmatched. The CDR3 is CASSLPGQGYVGGYTF. The DNA for the CDR3 is TGTGCCAGCAGTTTGCCGGGACAGGGCTATGTGGGTGGCTACACCTTC.

The chain joins TRBV5-6 to TRBJ1-5; 10 bases are shared with TRBD1. The CDR3 is 15 amino acids. Trimming cost V 5 bases and J 4 bases; bases outside gene matches: 6. Germline V lookup: CDR1 SGHDT, CDR2 YYEEEE. For the CDR3, the DNA is TGTGCCAGCAGACAACCGGGACAGGGGAATCAGCCCCAGCATTTT. It translates to CASRQPGQGNQPQHF.

CDR3 bases: TGTGCCAGCTGGACAGGGGTCTATGGAAACACCATATATTTT. Amino acid sequence: CASWTGVYGNTIYF. The chain carries TRBV5-8 and TRBJ1-3; 9 bases line up with TRBD1. This CDR3 is built from 14 residues. Germline V gene sequence: CDR1 SGHTS, CDR2 YDEGEE. V shed 7 bases and J 3 bases; nucleotides not matched to a gene: 5.

The chain is built from TRBV7-8 and TRBJ1-1; no clear D. The CDR3 is 13 amino acids. V dropped 2 bases and J dropped 6 bases, with 10 bases sitting between them. Germline V lookup: CDR1 SGHVS, CDR2 FQNEAQ. The CDR3 DNA is TGTGCCAGCAGCTTAAAAGGGCTACCTGAAGCTTTCTTT. Amino acids: CASSLKGLPEAFF.

The chain has TRBV5-1 and TRBJ2-5; 8 bases fit TRBD1. The CDR3 consists of 15 residues. CDR1 SGHRS and CDR2 YFSETQ come from the germline V gene. The V gene end was trimmed by 4 bases and the J gene end by 2 bases; junction bases not matched to a gene: 7. The CDR3 region is CASSTRTGQQETQYF. For the CDR3, the DNA is TGCGCCAGCAGCACCAGGACAGGGCAACAAGAGACCCAGTACTTC.

V is TRBV6-1 and J is TRBJ2-1; 11 nucleotides agree with TRBD2. There are 14 residues in the CDR3. Trimming at V came to 7 bases and at J to 3 bases, leaving 2 bases not matched to a gene. Germline loops: CDR1 MNHNS, CDR2 SASEGT. The CDR3 DNA reads TGTGCCAGCAACCTAGCGGGAGGCTACAATGAGCAGTTCTTC. This codes for CASNLAGGYNEQFF.

The rearrangement links TRBV13 to TRBJ2-3, with 8 bases matching TRBD2. The V gene end was trimmed by 4 bases and the J gene end by 2 bases; junction bases not matched to a gene: 11. This CDR3 is built from 17 residues. Per germline, CDR1 PRHDT and CDR2 FYEKMQ (reference sequence). This CDR3 reads CASSSSGGGLITDTQYF. The CDR3 DNA reads as TGTGCCAGCAGCTCCTCCGGGGGGGGGCTGATCACAGATACGCAGTATTTT.

The chain has TRBV4-1 and TRBJ2-5; 8 positions agree with TRBD1. The length of the CDR3 is 15 residues. With 0 bases clipped from V and 2 bases from J, the junction kept 2 bases outside the gene matches. Germline V gene sequence: CDR1 MGHRA, CDR2 YSYEKL. The CDR3 nucleotides read TGCGCCAGCAGCCAAGAAGGGACAGGACAAGAGACCCAGTACTTC. Amino acids: CASSQEGTGQETQYF.

This sequence joins TRBV6-1 and TRBJ2-5; a weak D match, TRBD1 (5 bases). The CDR3 spans 15 residues. Germline V gene lookup returns CDR1 MNHNS and CDR2 SASEGT. V was shortened by 4 bases and J by 7 bases, with 19 bases between the two germline ends. The CDR3 sequence: CASSARLVGQGTQYF. CDR3 sequence (DNA): TGTGCCAGCAGTGCCCGCCTAGTCGGGCAGGGGACCCAGTACTTC.

V usage is TRBV7-9 and J usage is TRBJ2-7; TRBD1 matches 7 bases. The CDR3 loop spans 12 amino acids. The germline CDR1 and CDR2 sequences are SEHNR and FQNEAQ (reference sequence). J gave up 7 bases and V 4 bases, and 4 bases lay outside the gene matches. The CDR3 DNA sequence: TGTGCCAGCAGCTCCGACAGGGTTGAGCAGTACTTC. It specifies CASSSDRVEQYF.

The chain carries TRBV27 and TRBJ1-6; 8 bases are shared with TRBD1. Germline V gene sequence: CDR1 MNHEY, CDR2 SMNVEV (reference sequence). There are 17 residues in the CDR3. V lost 3 bases and J lost 10; bases outside the gene matches: 14. This CDR3 reads CASSFLRRTGIESPLHF. CDR3 DNA: TGTGCCAGCAGTTTTCTAAGACGGACAGGGATAGAATCACCCCTCCACTTT.

As DNA, the CDR3 is TGTGCCAGCAGTTCCCCGGGGCGTGAGCAGTTCTTC. It encodes CASSSPGREQFF. The genes are TRBV2 and TRBJ2-1, with D perhaps being TRBD1 or TRBD2 (5 bases each). V shed 5 bases and J shed 9 bases, with 11 bases lying between them. Germline CDR1 and CDR2: SNHLY and FYNNEI. CDR3 size: 12 residues.

The V and J genes are TRBV11-1 and TRBJ2-5, with 10 bases lining up with TRBD1. The CDR3 sequence is 12 residues long. V gave up 6 bases and J gave up 5 bases; unmatched junction bases: 0. Germline values: CDR1 SGHAT, CDR2 FQDESV (reference sequence). This CDR3 is CASRGQGETQYF. CDR3 bases: TGTGCCAGCAGGGGACAGGGGGAGACCCAGTACTTC. The whole variable domain, filled in from reference TRBV11-1 and TRBJ2-5, reads EAEVAQSPRYKITEKSQAVAFWCDPISGHATLYWYRQILGQGPELLVQFQDESVVDDSQLPKDRFSAERLKGVDSTLKIQPAELGDSAMYLCASRGQGETQYFGPGTRLLVL.

The gene calls are TRBV27 and TRBJ2-1; the D is unclear. The CDR3 consists of 13 residues. Germline CDR1 is MNHEY and CDR2 is SMNVEV (reference sequence). V lost 3 bases, J lost 3 bases, and 6 bases lay in between. The CDR3 sequence is CASSLGFYNEQFF. DNA for the CDR3: TGTGCCAGCAGTTTGGGATTCTACAATGAGCAGTTCTTC.

The chain employs TRBV28 and TRBJ1-2; 7 positions match TRBD1. Germline loops: CDR1 MDHEN, CDR2 SYDVKM. The CDR3 is 15 residues long. Unmatched junction bases numbered 7, after V lost 6 bases and J lost 0 bases. This CDR3 reads CASSLWDRANYGYTF. As DNA, the CDR3 is TGTGCCAGCAGCCTTTGGGACAGAGCTAACTATGGCTACACCTTC.